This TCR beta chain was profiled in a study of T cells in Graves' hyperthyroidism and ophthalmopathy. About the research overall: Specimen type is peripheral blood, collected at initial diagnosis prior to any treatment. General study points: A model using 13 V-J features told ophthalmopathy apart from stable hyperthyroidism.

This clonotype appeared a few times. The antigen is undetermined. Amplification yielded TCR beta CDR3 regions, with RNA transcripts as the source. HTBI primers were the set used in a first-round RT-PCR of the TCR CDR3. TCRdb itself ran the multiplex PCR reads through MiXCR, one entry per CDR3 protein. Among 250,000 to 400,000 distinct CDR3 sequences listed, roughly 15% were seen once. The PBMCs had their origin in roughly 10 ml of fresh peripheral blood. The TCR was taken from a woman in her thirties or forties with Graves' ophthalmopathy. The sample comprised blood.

The CDR3 DNA is TGTGCCAGCAGCAGGAGCAGGGGGACAGTCTACAATGAGCAGTTCTTC. Amino acids: CASSRSRGTVYNEQFF. The chain uses TRBV7-9 and TRBJ2-1; 7 positions agree with TRBD1. The CDR3 has 16 residues. Losses at the gene ends were 5 bases for V and 3 bases for J; bases not matched to a gene: 10. The germline V gene has CDR1 SEHNR and CDR2 FQNEAQ (reference sequence). The full variable domain, rest sourced from reference TRBV7-9 and TRBJ2-1, is DTGVSQNPRHKITKRGQNVTFRCDPISEHNRLYWYRQTLGQGPEFLTYFQNEAQLEKSRLLSDRFSAERPKGSFSTLEIQRTEQGDSAMYLCASSRSRGTVYNEQFFGPGTRLTVL.